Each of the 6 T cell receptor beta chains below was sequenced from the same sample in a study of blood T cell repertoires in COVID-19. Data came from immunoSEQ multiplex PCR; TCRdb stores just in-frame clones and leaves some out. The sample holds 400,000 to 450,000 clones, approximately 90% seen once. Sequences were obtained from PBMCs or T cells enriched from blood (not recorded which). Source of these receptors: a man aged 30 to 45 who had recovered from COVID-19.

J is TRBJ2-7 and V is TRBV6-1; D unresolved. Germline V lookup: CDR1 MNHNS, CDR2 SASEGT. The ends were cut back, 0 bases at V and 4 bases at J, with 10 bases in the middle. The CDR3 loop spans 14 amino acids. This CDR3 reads CASSEALQVYEQYF. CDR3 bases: TGTGCCAGCAGTGAAGCGCTTCAGGTTTACGAGCAGTACTTC.

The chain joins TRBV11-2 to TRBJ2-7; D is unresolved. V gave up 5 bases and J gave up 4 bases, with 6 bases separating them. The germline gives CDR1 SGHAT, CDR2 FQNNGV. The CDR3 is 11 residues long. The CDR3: CASSTEYEQYF. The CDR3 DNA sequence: TGTGCCAGCAGCACCGAGTACGAGCAGTACTTC.

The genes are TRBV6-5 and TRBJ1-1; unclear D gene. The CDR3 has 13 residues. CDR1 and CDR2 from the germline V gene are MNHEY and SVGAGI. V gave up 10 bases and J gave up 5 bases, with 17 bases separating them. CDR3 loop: CATEITLRTEAFF. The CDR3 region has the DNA TGTGCCACCGAGATTACTTTGAGGACTGAAGCTTTCTTT.

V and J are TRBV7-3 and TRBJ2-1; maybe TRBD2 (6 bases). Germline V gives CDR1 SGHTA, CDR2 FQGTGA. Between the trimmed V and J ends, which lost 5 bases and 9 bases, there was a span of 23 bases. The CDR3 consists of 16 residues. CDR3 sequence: CASSPQWGLSPSEQFF. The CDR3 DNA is TGTGCCAGCAGCCCGCAATGGGGACTCTCCCCGAGTGAGCAGTTCTTC.

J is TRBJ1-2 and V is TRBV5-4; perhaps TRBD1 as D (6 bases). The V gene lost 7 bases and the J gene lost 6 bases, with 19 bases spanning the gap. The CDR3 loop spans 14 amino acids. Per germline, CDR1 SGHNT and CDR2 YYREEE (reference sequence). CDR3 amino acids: CASSGDARKNGYTF. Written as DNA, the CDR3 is TGTGCCAGCTCAGGGGACGCACGAAAAAATGGCTACACCTTC.

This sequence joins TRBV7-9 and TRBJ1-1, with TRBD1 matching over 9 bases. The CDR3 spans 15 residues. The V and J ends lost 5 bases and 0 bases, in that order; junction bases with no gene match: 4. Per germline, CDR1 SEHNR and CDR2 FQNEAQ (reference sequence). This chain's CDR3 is CASSQWTGVNTEAFF. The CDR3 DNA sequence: TGTGCCAGCAGCCAGTGGACAGGGGTGAACACTGAAGCTTTCTTT.